This passage covers 28 T cell receptor beta chains from one sample sequenced in a study of regulatory dendritic cells for organ transplantation. Sorted subsets were CFSE-labeled and cultured 4 to 6 days with allogeneic dendritic cells. Their antigens are not known. The data were produced by immunoSEQ multiplex PCR, yet TCRdb's version contains in-frame clones alone and is incomplete. The sample records more than 9,500 clones, around nine tenths being singletons. The specimen was naive CD8+ T cells from blood cultured with dendritic cells. Indicated subset: CD45RA+ naive T cells. The receptors shown here come from a human donor in good health.

J is TRBJ2-1 and V is TRBV9, with unresolved D. CDR1 and CDR2 from the germline V gene are SGDLS and YYNGEE. V lost 4 bases and J lost 10, with 12 bases in between. The CDR3 spans 12 residues. The CDR3 sequence: CASSPSLSEQFF. The DNA for the CDR3 is TGTGCCAGCAGCCCAAGCCTATCCGAGCAGTTCTTC.

V is TRBV7-9 and J is TRBJ2-1, with TRBD1 matching 9 bases. CDR1 SEHNR and CDR2 FQNEAQ come from the germline V gene (reference sequence). The CDR3 is made up of 16 amino acids. V lost 0 bases, J lost 5 bases, and 5 bases stayed unmatched. Written as DNA, the CDR3 is TGTGCCAGCAGCTTAGCGTCCGGACAGGGGAACAATGAGCAGTTCTTC. Translating it yields CASSLASGQGNNEQFF.

The chain carries TRBV14 and TRBJ1-6, with a possible D match to TRBD1 (5 bases). There are 13 residues in the CDR3. V was cut by 4 bases and J by 9 bases, with 10 bases left in between. CDR1 SGHDN and CDR2 FVKESK come from the germline V gene. The CDR3 here is CASSLGGSSPLHF. DNA of the CDR3: TGTGCCAGCAGCCTCGGGGGGAGTTCACCCCTCCACTTT.

The table lists this clone with a count of one. V usage is TRBV4-3 and J usage is TRBJ2-7; maybe TRBD1 (6 bases). The CDR3 is 15 residues long. V was shortened by 1 base and J by 5 bases, with 15 bases between the two germline ends. The germline V gene encodes CDR1 LGHNA and CDR2 YSLEER. The DNA of the CDR3 is TGCGCCAGCAGCCAAGTAGCCGTTAACAGGGACGAGCAGTACTTC. It yields the protein CASSQVAVNRDEQYF.

This clone showed up just a few times. The J gene is TRBJ1-6, the V gene TRBV25-1; 11 nucleotides agree with TRBD1. The V gene's germline CDR1 is MGHDK and CDR2 SYGVNS. The J segment lost 8 bases and the V segment lost 5 bases, leaving 8 bases of the junction unmatched. The CDR3 loop spans 16 amino acids. The CDR3 nucleotides read TGTGCCAGCAGTCCACGGACAGGGGGCGCAGATTCACCCCTCCACTTT. This translates into CASSPRTGGADSPLHF.

V is TRBV7-6 and J is TRBJ2-2; 12 bases fit TRBD1. Germline trimming cut 4 bases from V and 7 bases from J; bases unmatched to any gene: 4. Germline CDR1 and CDR2: SGHVS and FNYEAQ. The CDR3 covers 15 residues. The CDR3, as DNA: TGTGCCAGCAGCTCGGGACAGGGGGCCGACGGGGAGCTGTTTTTT. Its translation is CASSSGQGADGELFF.

The rearrangement joins TRBV7-3 to TRBJ2-3; D remains ambiguous. The germline gives CDR1 SGHTA, CDR2 FQGTGA. Trimming removed 5 bases at V and 5 bases at J, with 8 bases between. The CDR3 loop spans 12 amino acids. The chain's CDR3 is CASSPTRDTQYF. DNA for the CDR3: TGTGCCAGCAGCCCTACTCGAGATACGCAGTATTTT.

The rearrangement uses TRBV18 and TRBJ2-7, with TRBD1 as a possible D gene (5 bases). Between the trimmed V and J ends, which lost 3 bases and 3 bases, there was a span of 18 bases. From germline, CDR1 is KGHSH and CDR2 LQKENI. The CDR3 has 16 amino acids. CDR3 sequence: CASSPRDSTESYEQYF. The CDR3 DNA is TGTGCCAGCTCACCTCGTGATTCGACAGAGAGCTACGAGCAGTACTTC.

The rearrangement uses TRBV7-9 and TRBJ2-7; 8 nucleotides align to TRBD1. Germline lookup yields CDR1 SEHNR and CDR2 FQNEAQ (reference sequence). V gave up 5 bases and J gave up 0 bases; unmatched junction bases: 6. The CDR3 has 15 amino acids. The CDR3 loop is CASSRPGTGSYEQYF. CDR3 nucleotides: TGTGCCAGCAGCAGACCAGGGACAGGCTCCTACGAGCAGTACTTC.

V gene TRBV13 combines with J gene TRBJ1-1, with a weak D call TRBD1 (5 bases). Trimming cost V 3 bases and J 3 bases, with 11 bases left between them. Germline V gene data show CDR1 as PRHDT and CDR2 as FYEKMQ (reference sequence). This CDR3 region has 14 residues. CDR3 residues: CASSFGGGYTEAFF. The CDR3 DNA sequence: TGTGCCAGCAGCTTCGGGGGAGGATACACTGAAGCTTTCTTT. Complete variable domain (other parts from reference TRBV13 and TRBJ1-1): AAGVIQSPRHLIKEKRETATLKCYPIPRHDTVYWYQQGPGQDPQFLISFYEKMQSDKGSIPDRFSAQQFSDYHSELNMSSLELGDSALYFCASSFGGGYTEAFFGQGTRLTVV.

V and J are TRBV9 and TRBJ2-7; TRBD2 agrees at 7 bases. Germline V gene sequence: CDR1 SGDLS, CDR2 YYNGEE. The V gene end was trimmed by 4 bases and the J gene end by 5 bases; junction bases not matched to a gene: 12. The CDR3 is 15 amino acids. As DNA, the CDR3 is TGTGCCAGCAGCCCCCCAGAGGCGGGGGATAACGAGCAGTACTTC. Encoded protein: CASSPPEAGDNEQYF.

This chain uses TRBV27 with TRBJ2-7, with 9 nucleotides matching TRBD1. The CDR3 runs 17 residues. Trimming cost V 5 bases and J 9 bases; bases outside gene matches: 20. Germline V gives CDR1 MNHEY, CDR2 SMNVEV (reference sequence). Here the CDR3 DNA reads TGTGCCAGCAGTCCAGCAAACCGGCCGGGACAGGGTAACTGGCAGTACTTC. Its protein is CASSPANRPGQGNWQYF.

This chain connects TRBV4-3 to TRBJ2-1; 7 nucleotides align to TRBD2. This CDR3 spans 13 amino acids. The J segment lost 8 bases and the V segment lost 2 bases, leaving 3 bases of the junction unmatched. The germline V gene encodes CDR1 LGHNA and CDR2 YSLEER. The DNA of the CDR3 is TGCGCCAGCAGCCAACTCGCGGGAGATGAGCAGTTCTTC. It translates to CASSQLAGDEQFF.

CDR3 in DNA: TGTGCCAGCAGTTGGCGGGCTAGCGGGACCTACGAGCAGTACTTC. Translation gives CASSWRASGTYEQYF. This chain links TRBV27 with TRBJ2-5; 9 nucleotides align to TRBD2. Judging by the DNA end, TRBJ2-7 fits better; the J call may be wrong. CDR3 length: 15 amino acids. Germline CDR1 MNHEY, CDR2 SMNVEV (reference sequence).

The chain carries TRBV2 and TRBJ1-2; D gene unclear. The V gene's germline CDR1 is SNHLY and CDR2 FYNNEI. The CDR3 sequence is 10 residues long. Trimming took 10 bases from V and 11 from J, leaving 14 bases between them. The CDR3 nucleotides read TGTGCCACCACAACCGCCTGGTACACCTTC. It specifies CATTTAWYTF.

The V and J genes are TRBV28 and TRBJ1-2, with TRBD1 matching over 8 bases. The CDR3 runs to 13 residues. Germline-derived CDR1 and CDR2 are MDHEN and SYDVKM. V lost 5 bases and J lost 5; bases outside the gene matches: 4. CDR3 bases: TGTGCCAGCAGTCAGGGGGCGTCTTATGGCTACACCTTC. Protein product: CASSQGASYGYTF.

CDR3 coding DNA: TGTGCCAGCAAACAGGGGAGTGGCACTGAAGCTTTCTTT. This translates into CASKQGSGTEAFF. This rearrangement joins TRBV6-5 to TRBJ1-1; 7 positions agree with TRBD1. CDR1 and CDR2 (germline): MNHEY, SVGAGI. The CDR3 totals 13 residues. The ends lost 7 bases at V and 4 bases at J; junction bases unmatched: 6.

The V gene is TRBV27, the J gene TRBJ1-1; 8 bases are a match to TRBD1. Germline V gene sequence: CDR1 MNHEY, CDR2 SMNVEV (reference sequence). Losses at the gene ends were 7 bases for V and 5 bases for J; bases not matched to a gene: 6. The CDR3 has 13 residues. The CDR3 region has the DNA TGTGCCAGCACAACAGGGGGGCGGACTGAAGCTTTCTTT. It yields the protein CASTTGGRTEAFF.

This sequence joins TRBV7-9 and TRBJ2-7, with D maybe TRBD1 (5 bases). Trimming took off 3 bases at V and 2 bases at J, with 14 bases between the two ends. The V gene's germline CDR1 is SEHNR and CDR2 FQNEAQ (reference sequence). This CDR3 has 15 amino acids. The CDR3 sequence: CASSFSTEPTYEQYF. The CDR3 DNA sequence: TGTGCCAGCAGCTTTTCGACAGAGCCGACCTACGAGCAGTACTTC.

The CDR3 spells CASSMGPLYEQYF. CDR3 bases: TGTGCCAGTAGTATGGGGCCCCTCTACGAGCAGTACTTC. The rearrangement links TRBV19 to TRBJ2-7; D is perhaps TRBD1 (5 bases). This CDR3 region has 13 residues. The germline V and J ends were trimmed by 3 bases and 3 bases, with 9 bases remaining between them. Germline CDR1 is LNHDA and CDR2 is SQIVND (reference sequence).

Notes on this clone: The sample has other DNA sequences that encode this CDR3 too. The chain joins TRBV6-5 to TRBJ2-7; 8 bases match TRBD1. The trim removed 6 bases at V and 3 bases at J, leaving 7 bases unmatched. Germline V gives CDR1 MNHEY, CDR2 SVGAGI. This CDR3 comprises 14 residues. DNA of the CDR3: TGTGCCAGCAGCCCCGGGACAGGAAACTACGAGCAGTACTTC. Amino acid sequence: CASSPGTGNYEQYF.

This CDR3 reads CASRSRDRENTGELFF. CDR3 sequence (DNA): TGTGCCAGCAGGAGCCGGGACAGGGAGAACACCGGGGAGCTGTTTTTT. The chain employs TRBV25-1 and TRBJ2-2, with TRBD1 matching over 9 bases. Per germline, CDR1 MGHDK and CDR2 SYGVNS. The CDR3 spans 16 residues. J gave up 1 base and V 6 bases, and 6 bases lay outside the gene matches. Variable domain in full (rest from reference TRBV25-1 and TRBJ2-2): EADIYQTPRYLVIGTGKKITLECSQTMGHDKMYWYQQDPGMELHLIHYSYGVNSTEKGDLSSESTVSRIRTEHFPLTLESARPSHTSQYLCASRSRDRENTGELFFGEGSRLTVL.

The V gene is TRBV7-9, the J gene TRBJ2-1; the match to TRBD2 covers 8 bases. Germline V CDR1 and CDR2: SEHNR, FQNEAQ (reference sequence). The CDR3 totals 15 residues. V was clipped by 10 bases and J by 7 bases; unmatched bases: 15. The CDR3 loop reads CATPGLAGRRNEQFF. CDR3 nucleotides: TGTGCCACCCCTGGGTTAGCGGGACGGAGGAATGAGCAGTTCTTC.

The CDR3 DNA reads TGTGCCAGCACCAGCGACTCCTACAATGAGCAGTTCTTC. Translating gives CASTSDSYNEQFF. The V gene is TRBV6-5, the J gene TRBJ2-1; D remains ambiguous. The CDR3 runs 13 residues. The V gene's germline CDR1 is MNHEY and CDR2 SVGAGI. V was clipped by 7 bases and J by 0 bases, with 7 bases between them.

The chain joins TRBV28 to TRBJ1-1; TRBD1 agrees at 7 bases. The CDR3 has 14 amino acids. The germline CDR1 and CDR2 sequences are MDHEN and SYDVKM. With V trimmed by 3 bases and J by 5 bases, 6 bases remained unmatched. The CDR3 sequence is CASSFGTVGTEAFF. The CDR3 coding sequence is TGTGCCAGCAGTTTCGGGACAGTAGGAACTGAAGCTTTCTTT.

J is TRBJ2-1 and V is TRBV7-6; TRBD2 is a possible D gene (6 bases). With 0 bases removed from V and 6 bases from J, the gap between germline ends came to 9 bases. The CDR3 loop spans 14 amino acids. CDR1 SGHVS and CDR2 FNYEAQ come from the germline V gene. This CDR3 is CASSLAAGSNEQFF. As DNA, the CDR3 is TGTGCCAGCAGCTTAGCGGCGGGGAGCAATGAGCAGTTCTTC.

V and J are TRBV30 and TRBJ2-2; 8 bases match TRBD1. This CDR3 has 15 residues. Germline lookup yields CDR1 GTSNPN and CDR2 SVGIG (reference sequence). The J segment lost 4 bases and the V segment lost 0 bases, leaving 4 bases of the junction unmatched. CDR3 DNA: TGTGCCTGGAGTGTGGAGACAGGGGCCACCGGGGAGCTGTTTTTT. Translating it yields CAWSVETGATGELFF.

This clone was detected only once. The chain joins TRBV27 to TRBJ1-1; D is unclear. CDR3 length: 14 amino acids. Trimming took 5 bases from V and 5 from J, leaving 15 bases between them. Germline CDR1 reads MNHEY; CDR2 reads SMNVEV (reference sequence). The CDR3 sequence: CASSPRVPGTEAFF. CDR3 nucleotides: TGTGCCAGCAGTCCCCGGGTACCTGGGACTGAAGCTTTCTTT.